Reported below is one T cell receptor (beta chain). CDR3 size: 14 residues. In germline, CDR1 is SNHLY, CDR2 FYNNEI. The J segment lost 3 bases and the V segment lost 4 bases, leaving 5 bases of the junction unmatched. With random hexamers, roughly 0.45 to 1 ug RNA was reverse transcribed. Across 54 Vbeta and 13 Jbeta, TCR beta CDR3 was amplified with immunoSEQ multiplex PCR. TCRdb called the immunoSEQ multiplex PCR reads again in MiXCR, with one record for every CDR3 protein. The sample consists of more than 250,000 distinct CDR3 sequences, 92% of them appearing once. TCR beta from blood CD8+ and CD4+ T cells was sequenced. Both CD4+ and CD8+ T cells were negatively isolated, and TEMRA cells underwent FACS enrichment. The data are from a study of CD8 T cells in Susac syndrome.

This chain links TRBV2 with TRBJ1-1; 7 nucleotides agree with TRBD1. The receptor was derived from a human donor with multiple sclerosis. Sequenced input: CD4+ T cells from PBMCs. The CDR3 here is CASSVTGADTEAFF. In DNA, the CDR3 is TGTGCCAGCAGTGTCACAGGGGCGGACACTGAAGCTTTCTTT. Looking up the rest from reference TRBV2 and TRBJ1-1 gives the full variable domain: EPEVTQTPSHQVTQMGQEVILRCVPISNHLYFYWYRQILGQKVEFLVSFYNNEISEKSEIFDDQFSVERPDGSNFTLKIRSTKLEDSAMYFCASSVTGADTEAFFGQGTRLTVV.